This T cell receptor beta chain was sequenced during a study of identical twins (dated by TCRdb to between 2015 and 2016). Background for the entire study: To test whether fetal clonotypes persist, the study used deep sequencing on TCR alpha and beta repertoires from monozygotic twins, unrelated adults of various ages, and cord blood. To rule out contamination, replicate twin experiments were performed at different times with different library preparation protocols. Points the paper makes about the study in general: In monozygotic twins, recombination models systematically underestimated out-of-frame TCR alpha sharing, but the models matched the sharing seen between unrelated individuals. Abundant cord blood beta clonotypes carried fewer insertions; young adult naive repertoires showed a weaker similar trend, while memory repertoires showed none. Zero-insertion analyses could be partly confounded by invariant T cells such as MAIT and iNKT, although diverse VJ usage argued against such confounding for most clonotypes. Because the same donors could not be followed over many years, the conclusions relied on cross-sectional statistical analysis. Out-of-frame TCR alpha sequences shared between twins showed an excess of low generation-probability sequences compared with coincidental sharing between unrelated individuals. Excess twin sharing in beta out-of-frame sequences was weaker because fewer shared sequences lowered the signal-to-noise ratio.

Preparation of the library involved 5' RACE. For sequencing, an Illumina HiSeq 2000 was employed. Template switching added a universal primer binding site, and the final cDNA carried a unique molecular identifier that allowed TCR cDNA molecules to be counted accurately. First-strand cDNA for TCR alpha and beta chains was synthesized from specific primers in the conserved constant-segment region. To control for contamination, every cDNA library was double barcoded, receiving both a SMART-Mk sample barcode and Illumina barcodes. TruSeq adapter sequences and Illumina sample barcodes were added in two successive PCR steps. Sequencing of the TCR alpha and beta cDNA libraries was done on the Illumina HiSeq platform using custom primers. In the original analysis: MiGEC was used to process raw reads and extract unique molecular identifiers, and MiXCR was used to find CDR3 positions. For each individual, recombination models were inferred using an EM algorithm with the repgenHMM and IGoR tools. The analysis of shared clonotypes was done with the tcR package in R, with sharing normalized by the product of cloneset sizes. To study raw recombination without the effects of thymic and clonal selection, out-of-frame nonproductive sequences were analyzed. TCRdb reran the public reads through fastp at Q25 and MiXCR, keeping productive beta chains. For every CDR3 protein sequence, its rows merge into one entry that carries the most common genes and DNA. The authors' filters were not applied to this entry. The sample table records 400,000 to 500,000 distinct CDR3 sequences; over 11% of these occur just once. The ten biggest clones cover about 0.97% of the sample.

The CDR3 has 15 amino acids, counting the end cysteine and phenylalanine. The entry retains the CDR3 DNA only, 45 bases that are in frame from base 1. The germline V gene yields MNHEY for CDR1 and SVGAGI for CDR2. Germline trimming: 4 bases from V, 6 bases from J; junction bases outside gene matches: 10. Details on this clonotype: No cognate antigen has been identified for it. Base quality data are lacking; no much larger clone is found one base away.

All donors were healthy Caucasians. The twin cohort comprised three pairs of female monozygotic twins, all aged roughly 18 to 29 years. CD4+ and CD8+ T cell populations were isolated with positive isolation kits from Invitrogen. This same sample was also taken into another study, of yellow fever vaccine responses in identical twins. The second study also describes: The T cell response to vaccination in identical twins was reported by the authors to appear partly convergent and partly personalized. In the study, vaccine-responding T cell clones were precisely tracked in identical twins.

The sequence derives from a woman between 18 and 29 years old in good health. Sequenced: CD4+ T cells sorted from blood. In this chain, TRBV6-5 is recombined with TRBJ2-3; 7 bases in between match TRBD2. The nucleotides read TGTGCCAGCAGTTTCTCCTCCGCGGGAGATGATACGCAGTATTTT. This codes for CASSFSSAGDDTQYF.